This entry is about one T cell receptor beta chain. Trimming left V 4 bases short and J 2 bases short, with 9 bases between. CDR1 is SGHRS and CDR2 is YFSETQ in the germline V gene. This CDR3 contains 14 residues. Generated by immunoSEQ multiplex PCR, the TCRdb table keeps only in-frame clones and is missing some. The profile shows roughly 9,800 clones, more than 70% of them singletons. This entry is derived from a study of sequential checkpoint blockade in melanoma. Treatment of the sample: randomized to nivolumab then ipilimumab (arm A) or the reverse (arm B). Live CD3+CD8+ CD19− CD56− cells were sorted from PBMCs.

Sequencing was performed on CD8+ T cells sorted from blood (inferred from file names), taken from a patient given nivolumab and ipilimumab in sequence. The chain recombines TRBV5-1 with TRBJ2-2; the D gene is possibly TRBD1 (5 bases). The receptor comes from a human donor with melanoma. The CDR3 sequence: CASSDSHNTGELFF. CDR3 DNA: TGCGCCAGCAGCGACAGTCACAACACCGGGGAGCTGTTTTTT.